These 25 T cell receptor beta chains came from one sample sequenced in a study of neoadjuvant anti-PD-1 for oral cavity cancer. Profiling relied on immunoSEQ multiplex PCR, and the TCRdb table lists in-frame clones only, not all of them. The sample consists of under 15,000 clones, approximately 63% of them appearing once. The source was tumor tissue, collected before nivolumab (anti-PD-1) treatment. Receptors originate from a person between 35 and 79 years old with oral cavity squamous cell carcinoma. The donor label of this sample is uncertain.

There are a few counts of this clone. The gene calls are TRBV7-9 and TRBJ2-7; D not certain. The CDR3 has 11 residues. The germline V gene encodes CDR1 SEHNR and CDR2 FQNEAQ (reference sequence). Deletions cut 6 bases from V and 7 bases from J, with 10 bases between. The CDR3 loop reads CASRGSLEQYF. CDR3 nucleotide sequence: TGTGCCAGCAGGGGGTCCCTTGAGCAGTACTTC.

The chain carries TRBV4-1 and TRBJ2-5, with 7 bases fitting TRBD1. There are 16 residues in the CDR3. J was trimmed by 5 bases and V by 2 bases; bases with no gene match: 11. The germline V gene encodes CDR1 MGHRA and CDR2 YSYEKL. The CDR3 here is CASSQLSRGKAETQYF. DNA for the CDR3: TGCGCCAGCAGCCAACTTAGCAGGGGGAAGGCGGAGACCCAGTACTTC.

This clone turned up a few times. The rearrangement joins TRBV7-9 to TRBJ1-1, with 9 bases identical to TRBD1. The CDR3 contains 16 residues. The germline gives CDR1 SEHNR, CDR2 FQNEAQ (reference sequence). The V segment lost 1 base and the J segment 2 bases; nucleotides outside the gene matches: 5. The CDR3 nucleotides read TGTGCCAGCAGCTTAGGCGGGACAGGGAGTAACACTGAAGCTTTCTTT. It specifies CASSLGGTGSNTEAFF.

The DNA of the CDR3 is TGTGCCATCCGACGGGACGGCGGGGAGCTGTTTTTT. Encoded protein: CAIRRDGGELFF. The chain couples TRBV10-3 to TRBJ2-2; D possibly matches TRBD1 or TRBD2 (5 bases each). V was pared by 8 bases and J by 7 bases, with 11 bases between. CDR1 ENHRY and CDR2 SYGVKD come from the germline V gene. The CDR3 is made up of 12 amino acids.

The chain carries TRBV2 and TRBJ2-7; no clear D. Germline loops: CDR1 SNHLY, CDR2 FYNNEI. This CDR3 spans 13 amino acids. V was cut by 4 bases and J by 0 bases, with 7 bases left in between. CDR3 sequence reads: CASSGLDSYEQYF. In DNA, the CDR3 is TGTGCCAGCAGTGGGTTAGACTCCTACGAGCAGTACTTC.

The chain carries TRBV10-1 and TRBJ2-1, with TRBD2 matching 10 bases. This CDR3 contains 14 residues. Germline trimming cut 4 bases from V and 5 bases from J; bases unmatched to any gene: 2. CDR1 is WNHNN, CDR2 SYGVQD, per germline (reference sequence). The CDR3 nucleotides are TGCGCCAGCAGTGTTACTAGCGGGAACAATGAGCAGTTCTTC. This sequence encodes CASSVTSGNNEQFF.

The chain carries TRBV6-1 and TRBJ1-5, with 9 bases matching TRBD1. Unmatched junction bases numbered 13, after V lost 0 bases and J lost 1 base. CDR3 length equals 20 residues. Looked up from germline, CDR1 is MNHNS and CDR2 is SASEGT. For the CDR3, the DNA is TGTGCCAGCAGTGAAGCGTTTTCCCCGCGACAGGGGGTAAGCAATCAGCCCCAGCATTTT. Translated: CASSEAFSPRQGVSNQPQHF.

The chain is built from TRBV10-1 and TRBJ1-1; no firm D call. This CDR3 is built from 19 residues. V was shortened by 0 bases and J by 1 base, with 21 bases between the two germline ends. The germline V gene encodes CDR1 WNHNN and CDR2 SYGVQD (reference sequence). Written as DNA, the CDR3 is TGCGCCAGCAGTGAGTCGCCGGTTTCGGGTGGAGGGAGGAACACTGAAGCTTTCTTT. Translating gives CASSESPVSGGGRNTEAFF.

As DNA, the CDR3 is TGTGCCAGCCACCGGGACGTCTACGAGCAGTTCTTC. Its translation is CASHRDVYEQFF. V gene TRBV28 combines with J gene TRBJ2-1, with D possibly being TRBD1 or TRBD2 (5 bases each). CDR1 and CDR2 (germline): MDHEN, SYDVKM. The CDR3 extends over 12 amino acids. Trimming took off 8 bases at V and 10 bases at J, with 15 bases between the two ends.

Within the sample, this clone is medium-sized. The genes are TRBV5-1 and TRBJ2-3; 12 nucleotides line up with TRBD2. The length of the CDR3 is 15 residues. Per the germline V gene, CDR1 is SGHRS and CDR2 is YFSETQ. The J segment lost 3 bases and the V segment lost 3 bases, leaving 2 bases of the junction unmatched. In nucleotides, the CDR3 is TGCGCCAGCAGCTCCGGGACTAGCGGGACAGATACGCAGTATTTT. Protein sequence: CASSSGTSGTDTQYF.

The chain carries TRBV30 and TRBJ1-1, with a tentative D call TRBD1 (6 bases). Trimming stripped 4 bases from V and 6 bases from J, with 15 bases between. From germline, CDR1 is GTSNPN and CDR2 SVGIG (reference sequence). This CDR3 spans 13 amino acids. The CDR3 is CAWTWGEGAEAFF. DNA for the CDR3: TGTGCCTGGACTTGGGGAGAGGGGGCTGAAGCTTTCTTT.

Here the CDR3 reads CASSPGTRNTEAFF. The CDR3 DNA reads TGCGCCAGCAGCCCCGGGACACGGAACACTGAAGCTTTCTTT. This sequence joins TRBV5-1 and TRBJ1-1; D perhaps matches TRBD1 (6 bases). Germline V gives CDR1 SGHRS, CDR2 YFSETQ. There are 14 residues in the CDR3. The ends were cut back, 4 bases at V and 1 base at J, with 11 bases in the middle. The full variable domain, in which reference TRBV5-1 and TRBJ1-1 provide the parts outside the CDR3, is KAGVTQTPRYLIKTRGQQVTLSCSPISGHRSVSWYQQTPGQGLQFLFEYFSETQRNKGNFPGRFSGRQFSNSRSEMNVSTLELGDSALYLCASSPGTRNTEAFFGQGTRLTVV.

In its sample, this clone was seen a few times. CDR3 in amino acids: CASSPRAGDGSSPLHF. CDR3 nucleotides: TGTGCCAGTAGTCCCCGGGCAGGGGACGGAAGTTCACCCCTCCACTTT. This sequence joins TRBV19 and TRBJ1-6; a possible D gene is TRBD1 (6 bases). CDR1 LNHDA and CDR2 SQIVND come from the germline V gene (reference sequence). The CDR3 is 16 residues long. Trimming took 5 bases from V and 9 from J, leaving 20 bases between them.

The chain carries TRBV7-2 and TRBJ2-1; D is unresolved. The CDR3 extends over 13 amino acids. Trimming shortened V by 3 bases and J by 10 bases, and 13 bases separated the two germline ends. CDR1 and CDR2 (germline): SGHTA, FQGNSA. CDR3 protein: CASSFSRIGEQFF. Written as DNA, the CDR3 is TGTGCCAGCAGCTTCTCACGTATCGGCGAGCAGTTCTTC.

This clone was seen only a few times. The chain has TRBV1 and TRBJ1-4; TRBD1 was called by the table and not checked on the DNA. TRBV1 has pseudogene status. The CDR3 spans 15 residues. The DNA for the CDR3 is TGCACCAGCAGCCGCGAGGGGGAACCTAATGAAAAACTGTTTTTT. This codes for CTSSREGEPNEKLFF.

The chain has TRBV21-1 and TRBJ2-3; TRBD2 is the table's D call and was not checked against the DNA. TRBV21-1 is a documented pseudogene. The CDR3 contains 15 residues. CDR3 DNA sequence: TGTGCCAGCAGCACGGGCGTGGGGGGTACAGATACGCAGTATTTT. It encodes CASSTGVGGTDTQYF.

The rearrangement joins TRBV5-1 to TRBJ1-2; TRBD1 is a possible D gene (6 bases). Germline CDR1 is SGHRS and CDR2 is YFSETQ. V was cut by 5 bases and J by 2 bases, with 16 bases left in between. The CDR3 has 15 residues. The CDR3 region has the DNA TGCGCCAGCAGGCGAAACGGACAGCCCAACTATGGCTACACCTTC. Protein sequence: CASRRNGQPNYGYTF.

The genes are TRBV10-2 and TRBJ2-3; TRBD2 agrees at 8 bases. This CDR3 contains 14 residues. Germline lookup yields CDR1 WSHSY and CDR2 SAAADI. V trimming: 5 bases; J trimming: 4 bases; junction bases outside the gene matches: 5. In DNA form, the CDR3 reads TGCGCCAGCAGTTATTTGACTAGCGCAGATACGCAGTATTTT. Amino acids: CASSYLTSADTQYF.

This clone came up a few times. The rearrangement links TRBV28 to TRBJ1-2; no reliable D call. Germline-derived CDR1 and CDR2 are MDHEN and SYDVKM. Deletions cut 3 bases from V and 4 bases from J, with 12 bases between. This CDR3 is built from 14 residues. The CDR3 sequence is CASSFPPAGYGYTF. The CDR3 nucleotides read TGTGCCAGCAGTTTTCCTCCCGCAGGCTATGGCTACACCTTC.

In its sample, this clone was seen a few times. CDR3 DNA sequence: TGTGCCACCAGCCCAGGGACAGGGAGGGGCAATCAGCCCCAGCATTTT. This gives the protein CATSPGTGRGNQPQHF. V gene TRBV15 combines with J gene TRBJ1-5; 9 bases are shared with TRBD1. This CDR3 is built from 16 residues. CDR1 and CDR2 (germline): LNHNV, YYDKDF (reference sequence). J lost 2 bases, V lost 5 bases, and 7 bases had no gene match.

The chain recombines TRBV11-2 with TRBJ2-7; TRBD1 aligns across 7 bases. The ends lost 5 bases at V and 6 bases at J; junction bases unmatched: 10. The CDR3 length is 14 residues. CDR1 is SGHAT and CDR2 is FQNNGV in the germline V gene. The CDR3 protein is CASSTGDRVREQYF. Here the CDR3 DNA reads TGTGCCAGCAGCACCGGAGACAGGGTCCGCGAGCAGTACTTC.

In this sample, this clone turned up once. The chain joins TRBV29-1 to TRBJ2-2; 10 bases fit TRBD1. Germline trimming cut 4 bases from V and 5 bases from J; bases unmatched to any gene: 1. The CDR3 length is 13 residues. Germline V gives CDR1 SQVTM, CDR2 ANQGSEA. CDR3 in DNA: TGCAGCGTTGGGACAGGGGGTACCGGGGAGCTGTTTTTT. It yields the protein CSVGTGGTGELFF.

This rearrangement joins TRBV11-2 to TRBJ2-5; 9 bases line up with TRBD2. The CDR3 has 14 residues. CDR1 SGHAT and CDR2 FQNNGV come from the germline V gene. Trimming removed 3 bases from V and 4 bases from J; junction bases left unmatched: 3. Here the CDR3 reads CASSFRAGGETQYF. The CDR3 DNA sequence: TGTGCCAGCAGCTTTAGAGCGGGAGGAGAGACCCAGTACTTC.

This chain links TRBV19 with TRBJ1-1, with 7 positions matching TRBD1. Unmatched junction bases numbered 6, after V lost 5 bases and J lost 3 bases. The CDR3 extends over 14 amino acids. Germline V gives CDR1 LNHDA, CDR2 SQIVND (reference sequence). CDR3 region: CASSHRGRDTEAFF. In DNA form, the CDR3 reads TGTGCCAGTAGTCACAGGGGAAGAGACACTGAAGCTTTCTTT. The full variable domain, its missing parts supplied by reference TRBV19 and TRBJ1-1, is DGGITQSPKYLFRKEGQNVTLSCEQNLNHDAMYWYRQDPGQGLRLIYYSQIVNDFQKGDIAEGYSVSREKKESFPLTVTSAQKNPTAFYLCASSHRGRDTEAFFGQGTRLTVV.

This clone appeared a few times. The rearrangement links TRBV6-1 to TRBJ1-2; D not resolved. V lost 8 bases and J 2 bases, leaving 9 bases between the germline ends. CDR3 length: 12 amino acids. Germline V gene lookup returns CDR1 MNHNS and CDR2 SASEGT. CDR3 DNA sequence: TGTGCCAGCGGTCGACACAACTATGGCTACACCTTC. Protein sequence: CASGRHNYGYTF.